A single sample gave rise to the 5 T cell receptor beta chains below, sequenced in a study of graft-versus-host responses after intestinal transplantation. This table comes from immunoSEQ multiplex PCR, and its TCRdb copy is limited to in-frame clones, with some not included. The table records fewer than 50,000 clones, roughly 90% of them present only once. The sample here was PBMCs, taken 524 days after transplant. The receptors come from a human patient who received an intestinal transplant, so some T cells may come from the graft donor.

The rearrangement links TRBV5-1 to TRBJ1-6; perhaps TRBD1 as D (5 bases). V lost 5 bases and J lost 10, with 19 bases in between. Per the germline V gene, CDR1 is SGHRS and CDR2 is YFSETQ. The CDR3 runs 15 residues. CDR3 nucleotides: TGCGCCAGCAGTCCCGAGCCCCAGGGATCGTCACCCCTCCACTTT. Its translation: CASSPEPQGSSPLHF.

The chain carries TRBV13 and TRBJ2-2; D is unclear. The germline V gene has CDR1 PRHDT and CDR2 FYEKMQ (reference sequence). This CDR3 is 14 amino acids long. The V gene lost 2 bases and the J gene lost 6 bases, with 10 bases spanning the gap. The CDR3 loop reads CASSLISNAGELFF. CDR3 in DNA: TGTGCCAGCAGCTTAATCTCAAACGCCGGGGAGCTGTTTTTT.

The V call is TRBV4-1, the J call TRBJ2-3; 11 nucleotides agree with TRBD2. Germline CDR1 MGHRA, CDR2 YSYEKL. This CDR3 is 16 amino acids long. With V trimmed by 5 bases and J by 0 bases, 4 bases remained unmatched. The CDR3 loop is CASSTLAGGSTDTQYF. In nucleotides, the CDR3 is TGCGCCAGCAGCACCTTAGCGGGAGGGAGCACAGATACGCAGTATTTT.

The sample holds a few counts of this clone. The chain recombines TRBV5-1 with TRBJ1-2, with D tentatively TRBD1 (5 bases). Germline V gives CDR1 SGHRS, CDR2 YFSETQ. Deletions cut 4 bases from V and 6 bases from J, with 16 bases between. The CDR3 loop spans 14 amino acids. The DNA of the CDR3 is TGCGCCAGCAGCCCTCAAGGAGGGGAAGATGGCTACACCTTC. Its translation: CASSPQGGEDGYTF. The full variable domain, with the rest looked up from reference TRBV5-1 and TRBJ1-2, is KAGVTQTPRYLIKTRGQQVTLSCSPISGHRSVSWYQQTPGQGLQFLFEYFSETQRNKGNFPGRFSGRQFSNSRSEMNVSTLELGDSALYLCASSPQGGEDGYTFGSGTRLTVV.

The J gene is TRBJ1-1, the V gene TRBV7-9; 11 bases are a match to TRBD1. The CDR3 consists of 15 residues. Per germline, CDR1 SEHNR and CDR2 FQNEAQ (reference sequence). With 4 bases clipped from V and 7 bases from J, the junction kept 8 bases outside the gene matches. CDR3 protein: CASSSLRTGGNEAFF. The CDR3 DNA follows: TGTGCCAGCAGCTCCTTGAGGACAGGGGGCAATGAAGCTTTCTTT.